The 21 T cell receptor beta chains below were found in one sample sequenced in a study of blood T cell repertoires in COVID-19. The table came from immunoSEQ multiplex PCR; TCRdb's copy has only in-frame clones and leaves some out. Of approximately 230,000 clones detected, almost 90% appear once; the ten largest clones hold roughly 14%. Material for sequencing was PBMCs or T cells enriched from blood (not recorded which). Source of these receptors: a woman aged 45-65 years with acute COVID-19.

J is TRBJ2-7 and V is TRBV28; TRBD1 matches at 11 bases. The ends lost 3 bases at V and 3 bases at J; junction bases unmatched: 4. This CDR3 region has 15 residues. From germline, CDR1 is MDHEN and CDR2 SYDVKM. The DNA for the CDR3 is TGTGCCAGCAGTTTTTACGGGACAGGGGGCTACGAGCAGTACTTC. This encodes CASSFYGTGGYEQYF.

The chain couples TRBV9 to TRBJ1-5; 8 bases agree with TRBD1. The V and J ends lost 0 bases and 7 bases, in that order; junction bases with no gene match: 3. The CDR3 spans 14 residues. Germline V gene sequence: CDR1 SGDLS, CDR2 YYNGEE. The CDR3 DNA is TGTGCCAGCAGCGTAGCAGGGGGCGGGCAGCCCCAGCATTTT. It codes for CASSVAGGGQPQHF.

The CDR3 is CASSTRTSALSYNEQFF. As DNA, the CDR3 is TGTGCCAGCAGCACACGGACTAGCGCACTCTCCTACAATGAGCAGTTCTTC. The rearrangement joins TRBV11-3 to TRBJ2-1; 9 bases map to TRBD2. The CDR3 loop spans 17 amino acids. Germline V gene sequence: CDR1 SGHNT, CDR2 YENEEA. After removal of 5 bases from V and 0 bases from J, the junction contained 8 bases not matched to a gene.

V and J are TRBV7-9 and TRBJ2-7, with 7 bases aligning to TRBD1. The ends lost 3 bases at V and 4 bases at J; junction bases unmatched: 0. CDR3 length: 12 residues. Per the germline V gene, CDR1 is SEHNR and CDR2 is FQNEAQ (reference sequence). The CDR3 region has the DNA TGTGCCAGCAGCTTGACAGGGTACGAGCAGTACTTC. Protein sequence: CASSLTGYEQYF.

CDR3 sequence reads: CASSPTTGSYNEQFF. The CDR3 DNA follows: TGCGCCAGCAGCCCAACGACAGGATCCTACAATGAGCAGTTCTTC. The chain links TRBV4-1 to TRBJ2-1; tentative D call: TRBD1 (6 bases). Trimming removed 4 bases from V and 1 base from J, with 11 bases in between. Looked up from germline, CDR1 is MGHRA and CDR2 is YSYEKL. This CDR3 comprises 15 residues.

The chain has TRBV28 and TRBJ2-5, with D perhaps matching TRBD1 (6 bases). Trimming removed 4 bases from V and 0 bases from J, with 15 bases in between. Germline CDR1 and CDR2: MDHEN and SYDVKM. There are 16 residues in the CDR3. The CDR3 nucleotides are TGTGCCAGCAGTTCCTCCTGGTGGGGGCACCAAGAGACCCAGTACTTC. It is translated as CASSSSWWGHQETQYF. The whole variable domain, remainder taken from reference TRBV28 and TRBJ2-5, is DVKVTQSSRYLVKRTGEKVFLECVQDMDHENMFWYRQDPGLGLRLIYFSYDVKMKEKGDIPEGYSVSREKKERFSLILESASTNQTSMYLCASSSSWWGHQETQYFGPGTRLLVL.

This CDR3 is CASLGLAGKNTGELFF. In nucleotides, the CDR3 is TGTGCCAGTTTAGGACTAGCGGGAAAGAACACCGGGGAGCTGTTTTTT. The chain is built from TRBV7-8 and TRBJ2-2; TRBD2 matches 12 bases. Germline CDR1 is SGHVS and CDR2 is FQNEAQ. The CDR3 length is 16 residues. V was clipped by 9 bases and J by 1 base; unmatched bases: 6.

Here the CDR3 reads CASSPGTGVNYGYTF. DNA of the CDR3: TGTGCCAGCAGCCCTGGGACAGGGGTGAACTATGGCTACACCTTC. This chain joins TRBV7-9 and TRBJ1-2; TRBD1 matches 10 bases. The CDR3 runs to 15 residues. Germline assignment: CDR1 SEHNR and CDR2 FQNEAQ (reference sequence). The ends lost 5 bases at V and 2 bases at J; junction bases unmatched: 5. Full variable domain (missing parts from reference TRBV7-9 and TRBJ1-2): DTGVSQNPRHKITKRGQNVTFRCDPISEHNRLYWYRQTLGQGPEFLTYFQNEAQLEKSRLLSDRFSAERPKGSFSTLEIQRTEQGDSAMYLCASSPGTGVNYGYTFGSGTRLTVV.

The V and J genes are TRBV19 and TRBJ1-5; TRBD1 agrees at 7 bases. This CDR3 comprises 14 residues. The V segment lost 6 bases and the J segment 1 base; nucleotides outside the gene matches: 3. Germline CDR1 LNHDA, CDR2 SQIVND (reference sequence). The CDR3 bases are TGTGCCAGTAGCACGACAGGGAGCAATCAGCCCCAGCATTTT. Translating gives CASSTTGSNQPQHF. Together with reference TRBV19 and TRBJ1-5, the CDR3 gives the full variable domain: DGGITQSPKYLFRKEGQNVTLSCEQNLNHDAMYWYRQDPGQGLRLIYYSQIVNDFQKGDIAEGYSVSREKKESFPLTVTSAQKNPTAFYLCASSTTGSNQPQHFGDGTRLSIL.

This clone has only one observation. This chain joins TRBV15 and TRBJ2-7; the match to TRBD2 covers 10 bases. Germline V gives CDR1 LNHNV, CDR2 YYDKDF (reference sequence). There are 17 residues in the CDR3. V shed 5 bases and J 5 bases; nucleotides not matched to a gene: 15. CDR3 in amino acids: CATSPTPTSGNPNEQYF. The CDR3 region has the DNA TGTGCCACCAGCCCTACACCCACTAGCGGGAACCCAAACGAGCAGTACTTC. Supplemented by reference TRBV15 and TRBJ2-7, the full variable domain reads DAMVIQNPRYQVTQFGKPVTLSCSQTLNHNVMYWYQQKSSQAPKLLFHYYDKDFNNEADTPDNFQSRRPNTSFCFLDIRSPGLGDTAMYLCATSPTPTSGNPNEQYFGPGTRLTVT.

V is TRBV25-1 and J is TRBJ1-2; weak D call: TRBD1 (5 bases). CDR1 and CDR2 from the germline V gene are MGHDK and SYGVNS. This CDR3 region has 13 residues. V gave up 8 bases and J gave up 2 bases, with 12 bases separating them. The CDR3 here is CASYDSLNYGYTF. The CDR3 DNA is TGTGCCAGCTACGACAGCCTAAACTATGGCTACACCTTC.

This chain links TRBV9 with TRBJ2-3, with a weak D call TRBD2 (5 bases). The CDR3 loop spans 17 amino acids. Looked up from germline, CDR1 is SGDLS and CDR2 is YYNGEE. Trimming removed 0 bases at V and 4 bases at J, with 18 bases between. The CDR3 nucleotides are TGTGCCAGCAGCGTAGCTCTCACGGGAATTGTTCCAGATACGCAGTATTTT. Translating gives CASSVALTGIVPDTQYF.

The chain links TRBV19 to TRBJ2-1, with 11 bases identical to TRBD2. V dropped 4 bases and J dropped 7; count of bases not matched to a gene: 6. Per the germline V gene, CDR1 is LNHDA and CDR2 is SQIVND (reference sequence). The CDR3 totals 15 residues. The CDR3 loop is CASSNIAGGRNEQFF. DNA of the CDR3: TGTGCCAGTAGTAACATAGCGGGAGGGCGGAATGAGCAGTTCTTC.

V is TRBV3-1 (or the pseudogene TRBV3-2) and J is TRBJ1-5; D is perhaps TRBD1 (5 bases). Germline CDR1 is LGHDT and CDR2 is YNNKEL (reference sequence). There are 15 residues in the CDR3. The V gene lost 1 base and the J gene lost 5 bases, with 12 bases spanning the gap. The CDR3 spells CASSQGFGRDQPQHF. In nucleotides, the CDR3 is TGTGCCAGCAGCCAAGGGTTCGGCAGGGATCAGCCCCAGCATTTT.

This clone was recorded only once. The chain has TRBV5-5 and TRBJ1-4; 11 nucleotides align to TRBD1. CDR1 and CDR2 (germline): SGHKS, YYEKEE (reference sequence). This CDR3 has 15 residues. V was clipped by 5 bases and J by 8 bases; unmatched bases: 8. The CDR3 loop reads CASRPDRGRGEKLFF. CDR3 nucleotide sequence: TGTGCCAGCAGACCGGACAGGGGGCGAGGGGAAAAACTGTTTTTT.

This chain joins TRBV18 and TRBJ1-1; TRBD1 might be the D (6 bases). The V end was cut by 4 bases, the J end by 1 base, with 10 bases between. Germline CDR1 reads KGHSH; CDR2 reads LQKENI. CDR3 length: 14 residues. CDR3 coding DNA: TGTGCCAGCTCACGGTCAGGGGCGAACACTGAAGCTTTCTTT. Translating gives CASSRSGANTEAFF.

The rearrangement links TRBV6-2 or TRBV6-3 to TRBJ2-2; the match to TRBD2 covers 8 bases. The CDR3 consists of 15 residues. J was trimmed by 7 bases and V by 6 bases; bases with no gene match: 10. The germline V gene encodes CDR1 MNHEY and CDR2 SVGEGT. The CDR3 coding sequence is TGTGCCAGCAGCCTATGGCGGGGGGCACGCGGGGAGCTGTTTTTT. Translating it yields CASSLWRGARGELFF.

CDR3 DNA: TGTGCCAGCAGCCGGATCCAACCAGGCTCCTACAATGAGCAGTTCTTC. Protein product: CASSRIQPGSYNEQFF. The gene calls are TRBV5-6 and TRBJ2-1; D uncertain. From germline, CDR1 is SGHDT and CDR2 YYEEEE. V was shortened by 4 bases and J by 0 bases, with 14 bases between the two germline ends. CDR3 length equals 16 residues.

This clone was counted a single time. The chain combines TRBV28 with TRBJ1-2, with 8 bases that match TRBD1. The germline CDR1 and CDR2 sequences are MDHEN and SYDVKM. Trimming removed 3 bases from V and 3 bases from J; junction bases left unmatched: 3. CDR3 length equals 14 residues. CDR3 coding DNA: TGTGCCAGCAGTTTGACAGGGGCCTACTATGGCTACACCTTC. As protein: CASSLTGAYYGYTF.

The CDR3 DNA reads TGTGCCAGCAGCCGCCGACAGGCCCTCACAGATACGCAGTATTTT. Its translation is CASSRRQALTDTQYF. This rearrangement joins TRBV7-3 to TRBJ2-3; D might be TRBD1 (6 bases). Per germline, CDR1 SGHTA and CDR2 FQGTGA. The CDR3 runs 15 residues. The ends were cut back, 5 bases at V and 2 bases at J, with 14 bases in the middle.

The V gene is TRBV19, the J gene TRBJ1-1, with 9 bases lining up with TRBD1. The CDR3 runs 14 residues. Trimming cost V 4 bases and J 4 bases; bases outside gene matches: 4. Germline values: CDR1 LNHDA, CDR2 SQIVND (reference sequence). The CDR3 sequence is CASSTRTGATEAFF. The CDR3 DNA reads TGTGCCAGTAGTACGAGGACAGGGGCCACTGAAGCTTTCTTT.